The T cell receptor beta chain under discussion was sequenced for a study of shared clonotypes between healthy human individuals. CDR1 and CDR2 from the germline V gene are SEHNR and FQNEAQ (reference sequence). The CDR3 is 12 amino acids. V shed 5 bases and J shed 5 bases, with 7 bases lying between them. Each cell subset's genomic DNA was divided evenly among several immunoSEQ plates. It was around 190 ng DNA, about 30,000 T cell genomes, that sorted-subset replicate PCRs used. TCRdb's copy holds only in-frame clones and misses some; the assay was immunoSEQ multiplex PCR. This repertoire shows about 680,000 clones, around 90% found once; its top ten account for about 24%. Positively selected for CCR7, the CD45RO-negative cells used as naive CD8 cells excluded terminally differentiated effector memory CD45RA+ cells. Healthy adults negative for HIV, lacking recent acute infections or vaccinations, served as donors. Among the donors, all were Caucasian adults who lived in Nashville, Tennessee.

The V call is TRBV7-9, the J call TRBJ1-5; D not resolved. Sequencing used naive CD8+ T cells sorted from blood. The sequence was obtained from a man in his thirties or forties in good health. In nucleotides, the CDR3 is TGTGCCAGCAGCCCCGACTATCAGCCCCAGCATTTT. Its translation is CASSPDYQPQHF.